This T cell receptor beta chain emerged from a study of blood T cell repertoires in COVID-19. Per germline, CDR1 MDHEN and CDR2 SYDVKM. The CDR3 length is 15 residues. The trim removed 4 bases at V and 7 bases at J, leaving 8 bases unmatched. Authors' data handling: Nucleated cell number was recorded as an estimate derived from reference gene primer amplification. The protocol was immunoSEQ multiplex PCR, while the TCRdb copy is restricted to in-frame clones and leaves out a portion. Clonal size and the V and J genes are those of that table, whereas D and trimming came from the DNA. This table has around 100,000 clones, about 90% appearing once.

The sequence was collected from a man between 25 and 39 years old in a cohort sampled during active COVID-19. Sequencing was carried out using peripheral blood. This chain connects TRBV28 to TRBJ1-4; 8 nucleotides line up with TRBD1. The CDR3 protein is CASSSHRGTGEKLFF. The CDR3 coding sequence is TGTGCCAGCAGTTCACACAGGGGGACGGGTGAAAAACTGTTTTTT.